A selection of T cell receptor beta chains follows, all from one sample in a study of Tregs in tolerant kidney transplant recipients. The assay was immunoSEQ multiplex PCR, and TCRdb's table has in-frame clones only and misses some. Of around 43,000 clones in the sample, under 95% are singletons; the top ten hold about 0.71%. The sample comprised Tregs from blood. The receptors were gathered from a human donor in good health. Both conserved end residues are part of each CDR3.

j_call v_call cdr3_aa
TRBJ2-7 TRBV4-2 CASSQDSALAGFYEQYF
TRBJ2-5 TRBV2 CASRAGQASYF
TRBJ1-4 TRBV5-1 CASSFGQVNEKLFF
TRBJ2-3 TRBV11-2 CASSLGRESHLYF
TRBJ2-7 TRBV5-4 CASSFGGERGPYEQYF
TRBJ1-5 TRBV7-2 CASSLNRGAINQPQHF
TRBJ1-5 TRBV18 CASSAIGDSNQPQHF
TRBJ2-1 TRBV11-2 CASTVGQAYNEQFF
- TRBV27 CASSPSRTALIPLYEQYF
TRBJ1-2 TRBV2 CASSGYDRVYGYTF
TRBJ2-3 TRBV28 CASSDVTSGNTDTQYF
TRBJ2-6 TRBV4-2 CASSYYRTGFSGANVLTF
TRBJ2-7 TRBV6-1 CASGPRSYEQYF
TRBJ2-3 TRBV7-3 CASAAGGVQADTQYF
TRBJ2-1 TRBV18 CASSPFLRDSYNEQFF
TRBJ2-3 TRBV5-6 CASSYLGRTDTQYF
TRBJ2-3 TRBV6-4 CASSEREQADTQYF
TRBJ2-3 TRBV7-9 CASSLAGAGTQYF
TRBJ1-1 TRBV2 CASRGLYTEAFF
TRBJ2-2 TRBV5-1 CASSLGQGATGELFF
TRBJ1-3 TRBV15 CATSRAGLSGNTIYF
TRBJ2-5 TRBV11-3 CASSRGGETQYF
TRBJ2-7 TRBV20-1 CSARGRLEQYF
TRBJ1-2 TRBV2 CASSETPEDYGYTF
TRBJ2-1 TRBV25-1 CASSVTLGLAGGLEQFF
TRBJ1-2 TRBV27 CASSLLGISYTF
TRBJ1-1 TRBV18 CASSPRRQANTEAFF
TRBJ1-1 TRBV5-6 CASSLGARHHRNTEAFF
TRBJ2-2 TRBV5-5 CASSRPDARRELFF
TRBJ1-3 TRBV18 CASSITGTKGNTIYF
TRBJ2-5 TRBV30 CAWRFPRGSSEETQYF
- TRBV10-1 CASSLLIRDRVLTYEQYF
TRBJ1-2 TRBV5-6 CASSLTDRGYGYTF
TRBJ1-1 TRBV5-5 CASSPRGGRAFF
TRBJ1-1 TRBV19 CASSADRVTEAFF
TRBJ1-2 TRBV6-1 CASSAPGLYGYTF
TRBJ1-1 TRBV19 CATRWGKNTEAFF
TRBJ1-2 TRBV5-1 CASSLGGPAAGYTF
TRBJ2-1 TRBV5-8 CASTLGTGTGNIYNEQFF
TRBJ1-2 TRBV6-5 CASSYRLGYGYTF
TRBJ1-1 TRBV6-5 CASSVGQGNTEAFF
TRBJ1-4 TRBV25-1 CASSLSGTGNEKLFF
TRBJ2-1 TRBV7-3 CASSTQAYNEQFF
TRBJ1-1 TRBV18 CASSPSAGIHDTEAFF
TRBJ2-5 TRBV10-3 CAISESNLKETQYF
TRBJ1-2 TRBV5-5 CASSLPRQNYGYTF
TRBJ2-5 TRBV5-1 CASSLGLAGETQYF
TRBJ1-4 TRBV20-1 CSASGGEKLFF
TRBJ2-5 TRBV5-6 CASSLDGSGGLRVKETQYF
TRBJ1-2 TRBV6-5 CASRPGGSYGYTF
TRBJ1-2 TRBV4-1 CASSQDRPGFYGYTF
TRBJ2-6 TRBV7-6 CASSSLGAGPGANVLTF
TRBJ2-2 TRBV5-6 CASRVKTGLGGELFF
TRBJ1-2 TRBV10-3 CAISESGGVNYGYTF
TRBJ2-7 TRBV16 CASSQSVGSYEQYF